This T cell receptor (beta chain) was recovered during a study of early T cells in non-severe SARS-CoV-2 infection (dated by TCRdb to about 2021). About the study as a whole: Because TCR sequencing was done on bulk RNA from unsorted whole blood, the alpha and beta chains could not be paired.

The library was obtained by 5' RACE. The reads were generated on a NextSeq 500. Unique molecular identifiers were attached to individual cDNA molecules in the TCR library protocol so that sequencing error and PCR bias could be corrected. Both TCR alpha and beta chains were sequenced, and tight co-correlation was observed between alpha and beta sequence abundances in each sample. As for how the authors treated the data: Decombinator V4 was used to annotate TCR sequences for V gene, J gene and CDR3. Expanded TCRs were defined as changing significantly between any two time points under a Poisson model with p below 0.0001. TCR abundances were normalised to the total number of TCRs sequenced in each sample and reported as counts per million. VDJdb, accessed 1 November 2021, was searched for CMV, EBV and SARS-CoV-2 annotated TCRs, with TCRs annotated for multiple antigens excluded. TCRdb reran the public reads through fastp at Q25 and MiXCR, keeping productive beta chains. Every entry covers one CDR3 protein and lists the most common genes and DNA from its rows. The V and J calls, along with clone size, are taken from TCRdb and not from the paper's own processing. The sample table lists 70,000 or so distinct CDR3 sequences, roughly an eighth of them with a count of one. The top ten clonotypes cover over 11% of the sample.

This clonotype showed up many times. Its antigen remains unidentified. One end of the junction does not line up with germline, which may come from a read error. The investigation overall reported the following: VDJdb matching was skewed toward anti-spike CD8 responses, so virus-specific expansions were likely underestimated and private and CD4 specificities were missed.

A case-control design nested within a healthcare worker cohort in London, UK, was used, with weekly nasopharyngeal swab PCR tests and blood sampling performed. Healthcare workers were recruited between 23 and 31 March 2020, during the week of the UK lockdown, and were followed weekly for up to roughly 16 weeks. Sequencing was carried out using whole blood. The source is an adult who was a healthcare worker with PCR-confirmed SARS-CoV-2 infection or an uninfected control (not recorded which).

In nucleotides, the sequence is TGCGCCAGCAGGTTGGACTGGGGGGCAGATACGCAGTATTTT. It translates as CASRLDWGADTQYF. The V gene is TRBV5-1 and the J gene is TRBJ2-3, with a weak D call of TRBD2 (6 bases match). From the germline V gene, CDR1 is SGHRS and CDR2 is YFSETQ. The cysteine opens and the phenylalanine closes a CDR3 of 14 amino acids. Just the 42-base CDR3 DNA is kept, in frame starting at base 1.